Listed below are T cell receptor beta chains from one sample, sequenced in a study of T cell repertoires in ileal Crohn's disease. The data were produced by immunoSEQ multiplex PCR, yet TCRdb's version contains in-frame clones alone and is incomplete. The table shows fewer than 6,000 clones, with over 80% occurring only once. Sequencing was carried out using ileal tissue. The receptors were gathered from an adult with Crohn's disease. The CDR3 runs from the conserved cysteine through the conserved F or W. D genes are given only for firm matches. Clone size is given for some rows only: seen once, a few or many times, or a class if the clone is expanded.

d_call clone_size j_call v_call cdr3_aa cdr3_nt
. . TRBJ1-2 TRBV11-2 CASTGDSGRSPSGTF TGTGCCAGCACAGGGGACTCGGGCAGGAGCCCCTCCGGAACCTTC
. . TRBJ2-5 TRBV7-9 CASSLGDRRQETQYF TGTGCCAGCAGCTTAGGAGACAGAAGACAAGAGACCCAGTACTTC
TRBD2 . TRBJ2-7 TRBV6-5 CASSYSAGASSEQYF TGTGCCAGCAGTTACTCCGCGGGAGCAAGCTCCGAGCAGTACTTC
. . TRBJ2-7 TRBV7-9 CASSPGPRRGQYF TGTGCCAGCAGCCCAGGTCCCCGTAGAGGGCAGTACTTC
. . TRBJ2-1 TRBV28 CASSLPGRRDNEQFF TGTGCCAGCAGTTTACCGGGGCGGAGGGACAATGAGCAGTTCTTC
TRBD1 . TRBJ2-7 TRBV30 CAWSPGTDLYEQYF TGTGCCTGGAGCCCCGGGACAGACCTGTACGAGCAGTACTTC
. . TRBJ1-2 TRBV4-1 CASSQGTEYGYTF TGCGCCAGCAGCCAAGGGACTGAGTATGGCTACACCTTC
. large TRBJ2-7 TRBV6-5 CASSYGGTNEQYF TGTGCCAGCAGTTACGGGGGAACCAACGAGCAGTACTTC
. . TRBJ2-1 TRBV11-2 CASSLTVRAGNHEQFF TGTGCCAGCAGCTTAACCGTACGGGCAGGGAACCATGAGCAGTTCTTC
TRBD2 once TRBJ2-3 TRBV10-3 CAISFSGGTDTQYF TGTGCCATCAGTTTTAGCGGGGGAACAGATACGCAGTATTTT
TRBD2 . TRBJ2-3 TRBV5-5 CASTKAGTSGGETDTQYF TGTGCCAGCACCAAAGCCGGGACTAGCGGGGGGGAAACAGATACGCAGTATTTT
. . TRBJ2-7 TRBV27 CASSPLSSYEQYF TGTGCCAGCAGTCCCCTTAGCTCCTACGAGCAGTACTTC
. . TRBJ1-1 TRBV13 CASSSGQSTEAFF TGTGCCAGCAGCTCCGGACAGTCCACTGAAGCTTTCTTT
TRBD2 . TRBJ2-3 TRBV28 CASSSDLGTSTSTDTQYF TGTGCCAGCAGTTCGGACCTCGGGACTAGTACTAGCACAGATACGCAGTATTTT